This T cell receptor beta chain was recovered during a study of T cells after yellow fever vaccination. Trimming cost V 8 bases and J 5 bases; bases outside gene matches: 5. The CDR3 is 13 residues long. TCRdb independently ran MiXCR on the 5' RACE reads; one entry per CDR3 protein. This sample carries some 500,000 distinct CDR3 sequences, about 13% of them seen once, and the ten largest clones take around 15%. The sample consisted of PBMCs, taken on the day of the yellow fever booster vaccination. The V and J genes are TRBV12-3 or TRBV12-4 and TRBJ2-1; 8 bases agree with TRBD2. The receptor was isolated from a young man who received the YFV17D yellow fever vaccine. CDR3 residues: CASDSGAHNEQFF. Written as DNA, the CDR3 is TGTGCCAGCGATAGCGGGGCACACAATGAGCAGTTCTTC.